This T cell receptor beta chain was recovered during a study of T cells expressing NK-cell markers. Libraries used 5'RACE template switching adding universal primer site and UMIs. TCRdb reprocessed the 5' RACE reads, with one entry per CDR3 protein and no DNA. This sample's clone table lists some 440,000 distinct CDR3 sequences. Germline V gene lookup returns CDR1 SGHDN and CDR2 FVKESK. The CDR3 has 12 amino acids. The TCR originated in a woman aged 45-65 years in good health. The chain employs TRBV14 and TRBJ2-3; TCRdb's D call of TRBD1 is untestable without DNA. The sequencing input was blood T cells: a sorted CD56 or NKG2C T cell subset, CD4+ or CD8+ T cells, or bulk PBMC T cells (not recorded which). The CDR3: CASSRGGNTQYF.